Presented here are 29 T cell receptor beta chains from one specimen sequenced in a study of PD-1 blockade in classical Hodgkin lymphoma. The time point denotes: cycle 4 day 1 (C4D1), after more than 5 weeks of nivolumab. Brentuximab vedotin exposure varied among the patients, all of whom had relapsed after autologous stem cell transplantation. The repertoire was sequenced with immunoSEQ multiplex PCR; TCRdb's copy has only in-frame clones and lacks some. The profile covers tens of thousands of clones, with roughly 80% appearing a single time and under 20% taken by the ten largest. Sample: peripheral blood mononuclear cells (PBMCs), taken before the fourth cycle of nivolumab. These receptors were obtained from a human donor with classical Hodgkin lymphoma.

V gene TRBV4-1 combines with J gene TRBJ1-2, with 9 bases matching TRBD1. J gave up 5 bases and V 3 bases, and 10 bases lay outside the gene matches. CDR3 length: 16 residues. The V gene's germline CDR1 is MGHRA and CDR2 YSYEKL. CDR3 region: CASSHPGTGRGYGYTF. The CDR3 DNA reads TGCGCCAGCAGCCACCCCGGGACAGGGAGGGGGTATGGCTACACCTTC.

This chain links TRBV6-6 with TRBJ1-1; D unclear. Germline CDR1 reads MNHNY; CDR2 reads SVGAGI (reference sequence). The CDR3 length is 11 residues. Deletions cut 4 bases from V and 11 bases from J, with 11 bases between. The CDR3 reads CASSSALPAFF. For the CDR3, the DNA is TGTGCCAGCAGTTCCGCCCTCCCCGCTTTCTTT.

This rearrangement joins TRBV15 to TRBJ2-7; D remains unclear. From germline, CDR1 is LNHNV and CDR2 YYDKDF (reference sequence). V lost 1 base, J lost 2 bases, and 9 bases lay in between. The CDR3 has 14 residues. The DNA for the CDR3 is TGTGCCACCAGCAGAGGGGGAACGACCTACGAGCAGTACTTC. Translated, it gives CATSRGGTTYEQYF.

About this clone: The same CDR3 is also encoded by other DNA sequences in this sample. This chain uses TRBV18 with TRBJ1-1; no firm D call. V was pared by 1 base and J by 0 bases, with 3 bases between. The CDR3 covers 13 residues. Germline V gives CDR1 KGHSH, CDR2 LQKENI. The CDR3 bases are TGTGCCAGCTCACCACAAGTGAACACTGAAGCTTTCTTT. It encodes CASSPQVNTEAFF.

The CDR3 DNA reads TGTGCCAGCAGTTTAGGGCTAGCTGCCCTTTACGAGCAGTACTTC. It specifies CASSLGLAALYEQYF. The rearrangement joins TRBV27 to TRBJ2-7, with a possible D match to TRBD2 (5 bases). The germline V gene encodes CDR1 MNHEY and CDR2 SMNVEV (reference sequence). V lost 2 bases, J lost 4 bases, and 15 bases lay in between. This CDR3 has 15 amino acids.

The rearrangement uses TRBV15 and TRBJ2-1, with D perhaps being TRBD1 or TRBD2 (6 bases each). Germline V CDR1 and CDR2: LNHNV, YYDKDF (reference sequence). The length of the CDR3 is 16 residues. The V and J ends lost 5 bases and 4 bases respectively, with 18 bases between them. The CDR3 bases are TGTGCCACCAGCGCAAAGGGGGGAGGCTGGTACAATGAGCAGTTCTTC. Protein: CATSAKGGGWYNEQFF.

The chain carries TRBV30 and TRBJ2-2; 9 nucleotides agree with TRBD1. With V trimmed by 4 bases and J by 6 bases, 12 bases remained unmatched. The germline V gene encodes CDR1 GTSNPN and CDR2 SVGIG (reference sequence). The CDR3 covers 16 residues. Here the CDR3 reads CAWKGYRGRHPGELFF. The CDR3 DNA follows: TGTGCCTGGAAGGGATACAGGGGGCGTCATCCCGGGGAGCTGTTTTTT.

CDR3 loop: CASSLSQHPSYEQYF. DNA for the CDR3: TGTGCCAGCAGTTTATCCCAGCATCCCTCCTACGAGCAGTACTTC. The chain links TRBV27 to TRBJ2-7; D is uncertain. This CDR3 has 15 residues. Trimming took off 0 bases at V and 0 bases at J, with 9 bases between the two ends. Germline CDR1 is MNHEY and CDR2 is SMNVEV (reference sequence).

The chain carries TRBV7-6 and TRBJ2-5; D may be TRBD1 or TRBD2 (5 bases each). V was pared by 4 bases and J by 5 bases, with 17 bases between. Germline CDR1 and CDR2: SGHVS and FNYEAQ. The CDR3 covers 15 residues. The chain's CDR3 is CASSSSGTPVETQYF. In DNA form, the CDR3 reads TGTGCCAGCAGCTCCTCGGGGACCCCAGTCGAGACCCAGTACTTC.

This chain links TRBV11-1 with TRBJ2-7; 9 positions match TRBD1. Germline V gene lookup returns CDR1 SGHAT and CDR2 FQDESV (reference sequence). Trimming took 1 base from V and 1 from J; bases not matched to a gene: 2. The CDR3 length is 15 residues. CDR3 protein: CASSLGQGGSYEQYF. The CDR3 coding sequence is TGTGCCAGCAGCTTAGGACAGGGGGGTTCCTACGAGCAGTACTTC.

The V call is TRBV27, the J call TRBJ2-7; 8 bases map to TRBD2. The V segment lost 5 bases and the J segment 6 bases; nucleotides outside the gene matches: 18. The CDR3 has 17 residues. Germline CDR1 is MNHEY and CDR2 is SMNVEV (reference sequence). As DNA, the CDR3 is TGTGCCAGCAGTCCGCGGATTATAGCGGGGAGAGGGGGCGAGCAGTACTTC. This sequence encodes CASSPRIIAGRGGEQYF.

The genes are TRBV5-1 and TRBJ2-3, with 10 positions matching TRBD2. The CDR3 contains 18 residues. The trim removed 0 bases at V and 3 bases at J, leaving 10 bases unmatched. In germline, CDR1 is SGHRS, CDR2 YFSETQ. The CDR3 protein is CASSLGTSGGTWTDTQYF. As DNA, the CDR3 is TGCGCCAGCAGCTTGGGGACTAGCGGCGGGACCTGGACAGATACGCAGTATTTT. Filled out from reference TRBV5-1 and TRBJ2-3, the complete variable domain reads KAGVTQTPRYLIKTRGQQVTLSCSPISGHRSVSWYQQTPGQGLQFLFEYFSETQRNKGNFPGRFSGRQFSNSRSEMNVSTLELGDSALYLCASSLGTSGGTWTDTQYFGPGTRLTVL.

This chain joins TRBV2 and TRBJ2-3, with unresolved D. The CDR3 length is 14 residues. V shed 2 bases and J shed 6 bases, with 12 bases lying between them. The V gene's germline CDR1 is SNHLY and CDR2 FYNNEI. In nucleotides, the CDR3 is TGTGCCAGCAGTGAATGGGGTTCGAGCGATACGCAGTATTTT. Amino acids: CASSEWGSSDTQYF. The complete variable domain, with remaining parts taken from reference TRBV2 and TRBJ2-3, reads EPEVTQTPSHQVTQMGQEVILRCVPISNHLYFYWYRQILGQKVEFLVSFYNNEISEKSEIFDDQFSVERPDGSNFTLKIRSTKLEDSAMYFCASSEWGSSDTQYFGPGTRLTVL.

The chain employs TRBV5-5 and TRBJ1-1; 12 bases fit TRBD1. This CDR3 contains 16 residues. Germline V gene data show CDR1 as SGHKS and CDR2 as YYEKEE (reference sequence). V trimming: 2 bases; J trimming: 2 bases; junction bases outside the gene matches: 4. Here the CDR3 DNA reads TGTGCCAGCAGCTTTGGGACAGGGGGCCTTAACACTGAAGCTTTCTTT. Translating it yields CASSFGTGGLNTEAFF.

The V call is TRBV7-8, the J call TRBJ2-2, with D perhaps assigned TRBD1 or TRBD2 (6 bases each). Germline loops: CDR1 SGHVS, CDR2 FQNEAQ. The CDR3 loop spans 14 amino acids. V was cut by 5 bases and J by 7 bases, with 14 bases left in between. CDR3 loop: CASSSHGGLGELFF. CDR3 DNA sequence: TGTGCCAGCAGCAGCCATGGGGGGCTCGGGGAGCTGTTTTTT.

This rearrangement joins TRBV28 to TRBJ1-6; D gene uncertain. This CDR3 is built from 12 residues. The germline gives CDR1 MDHEN, CDR2 SYDVKM. The ends were cut back, 3 bases at V and 12 bases at J, with 9 bases in the middle. CDR3 coding DNA: TGTGCCAGCAGTTTGCGGTCGTTACCCCTCCACTTT. Translating it yields CASSLRSLPLHF.

This clone was seen more than once but under ten times. V and J are TRBV9 and TRBJ1-2; 9 bases align to TRBD1. This CDR3 comprises 15 residues. CDR1 and CDR2 from the germline V gene are SGDLS and YYNGEE. With 0 bases clipped from V and 7 bases from J, the junction kept 7 bases outside the gene matches. Here the CDR3 reads CASSVGQGESSGYTF. CDR3 bases: TGTGCCAGCAGCGTAGGACAGGGGGAAAGTAGTGGCTACACCTTC. Based on the CDR3 plus reference TRBV9 and TRBJ1-2, the full variable domain is DSGVTQTPKHLITATGQRVTLRCSPRSGDLSVYWYQQSLDQGLQFLIQYYNGEERAKGNILERFSAQQFPDLHSELNLSSLELGDSALYFCASSVGQGESSGYTFGSGTRLTVV.

This clone has a handful of counts. The chain links TRBV2 to TRBJ1-2; 9 nucleotides match TRBD1. The germline gives CDR1 SNHLY, CDR2 FYNNEI. The CDR3 length is 15 residues. Trimming took 5 bases from V and 1 from J; bases not matched to a gene: 5. CDR3 sequence (DNA): TGTGCCAGCAGTAGAGACAGGGGGGTTAACTATGGCTACACCTTC. Translation gives CASSRDRGVNYGYTF.

CDR3 sequence (DNA): TGTGCCAGCAGCTCCACCCTAGGGGCAGATACGCAGTATTTT. Translation: CASSSTLGADTQYF. The rearrangement joins TRBV5-6 to TRBJ2-3; TRBD1 might be the D (5 bases). The V end lost 3 bases, the J end lost 4 bases, and 12 bases lay between the germline ends. This CDR3 is 14 amino acids long. Germline V gives CDR1 SGHDT, CDR2 YYEEEE.

The chain employs TRBV10-3 and TRBJ2-5; weak D call: TRBD2 (6 bases). The CDR3 runs to 16 residues. V dropped 2 bases and J dropped 4 bases, with 17 bases sitting between them. Germline CDR1 is ENHRY and CDR2 is SYGVKD. The CDR3 spells CAISEKPGGNRETQYF. The CDR3 bases are TGTGCCATCAGTGAGAAGCCCGGGGGAAATCGAGAGACCCAGTACTTC.

The chain has TRBV7-8 and TRBJ2-7; unclear D gene. This CDR3 is built from 14 residues. V was clipped by 5 bases and J by 0 bases, with 11 bases between them. Germline CDR1 SGHVS, CDR2 FQNEAQ. CDR3 residues: CASSVRVSSYEQYF. The DNA of the CDR3 is TGTGCCAGCAGCGTCCGGGTATCCTCCTACGAGCAGTACTTC.

In nucleotides, the CDR3 is TGTGCCAGCTCACCTCTTGGACAGCTTAACACTGAAGCTTTCTTT. It codes for CASSPLGQLNTEAFF. The V call is TRBV18, the J call TRBJ1-1, with TRBD1 as a possible D gene (6 bases). The CDR3 loop spans 15 amino acids. Germline lookup yields CDR1 KGHSH and CDR2 LQKENI. Deletions cut 3 bases from V and 2 bases from J, with 13 bases between.

This clone was seen a single time. This sequence joins TRBV21-1 and TRBJ2-7. TRBV21-1 is flagged as a pseudogene. This CDR3 comprises 11 residues. The DNA for the CDR3 is TGTGCCAGCAGCAAAAAGTACGAGCAGTACTTC. This translates into CASSKKYEQYF.

The V and J genes are TRBV9 and TRBJ1-1, with unresolved D. The germline CDR1 and CDR2 sequences are SGDLS and YYNGEE. Trimming pared 4 bases from V and 0 bases from J, leaving 19 bases between. The CDR3 has 17 residues. For the CDR3, the DNA is TGTGCCAGCAGCCCCCAGATGGGAGTGTGGATGAACACTGAAGCTTTCTTT. It yields the protein CASSPQMGVWMNTEAFF.

The V and J genes are TRBV10-3 and TRBJ2-5; D might be TRBD1 (5 bases). Germline values: CDR1 ENHRY, CDR2 SYGVKD. Trimming took 6 bases from V and 2 from J, leaving 10 bases between them. The CDR3 is made up of 13 amino acids. The CDR3 spells CAISGTGQETQYF. For the CDR3, the DNA is TGTGCCATCAGCGGAACAGGTCAAGAGACCCAGTACTTC.

This clone was seen many times. The chain recombines TRBV5-6 with TRBJ2-2, with 7 bases matching TRBD1. Trimming removed 4 bases from V and 4 bases from J; junction bases left unmatched: 16. This CDR3 contains 18 residues. Looked up from germline, CDR1 is SGHDT and CDR2 is YYEEEE. The CDR3 sequence is CASSPYGSGTAGTGELFF. The DNA for the CDR3 is TGTGCCAGCAGCCCTTATGGTTCCGGGACAGCAGGCACCGGGGAGCTGTTTTTT.

This chain links TRBV27 with TRBJ2-7; D call uncertain. Germline loops: CDR1 MNHEY, CDR2 SMNVEV (reference sequence). V shed 6 bases and J shed 6 bases, with 18 bases lying between them. The CDR3 is 14 amino acids. As DNA, the CDR3 is TGTGCCAGCAGCCCGGGTAGGGCGCAGAGCGAGCAGTACTTC. It codes for CASSPGRAQSEQYF.

The chain links TRBV2 to TRBJ1-6, with 7 nucleotides matching TRBD1. The CDR3 length is 15 residues. Germline CDR1 reads SNHLY; CDR2 reads FYNNEI. V lost 2 bases and J lost 8; bases outside the gene matches: 6. The CDR3 protein is CASSERFRGDSPLHF. The CDR3 DNA follows: TGTGCCAGCAGTGAACGTTTCAGGGGGGATTCACCCCTCCACTTT.

The rearrangement joins TRBV4-3 to TRBJ2-7; D unresolved. This CDR3 comprises 16 residues. The germline V gene has CDR1 LGHNA and CDR2 YSLEER. V lost 4 bases and J lost 0, with 16 bases in between. The CDR3 reads CASSPLLDSYSYEQYF. CDR3 DNA sequence: TGCGCCAGCAGCCCACTTCTCGACTCCTACTCCTACGAGCAGTACTTC.